This is a list of T cell receptor beta chains from one sample in a study of cytomegalovirus exposure and HLA in healthy donors. Data came from immunoSEQ multiplex PCR; TCRdb stores just in-frame clones and leaves some out. Of 150,000 or so clones listed, over 80% are singletons. Sequences were obtained from PBMCs. Receptor source: a woman in her 30s in good health and CMV-seropositive. CDR3s include the opening cysteine and the closing phenylalanine or tryptophan. D genes are given only for firm matches. A clone size is listed for some rows: how often the clone was seen (once, few, many), or a class if it is expanded.

abundance	d_gene	v_gene	j_gene	CDR3nt	CDR3aa
once	TRBD2	TRBV7-6	TRBJ2-7	TGTGCCAGCAGCTTAGGCGTAGCGGGAGGCCTCCGAGGCGAGCAGTACTTC	CASSLGVAGGLRGEQYF
once	TRBD2	TRBV7-2	TRBJ2-1	TGTGCCAGCAGCCTAATAGCGGGGGTCAGCTACAATGAGCAGTTCTTC	CASSLIAGVSYNEQFF
NA	NA	TRBV5-1	TRBJ1-6	TGCGCCAGCAGCTACGGATTGAGGTCACCCCTCCACTTT	CASSYGLRSPLHF
NA	TRBD1	TRBV6-5	TRBJ2-7	TGTGCCAGCAGTTACAAGACGACAGGGGGCCAGTACTTC	CASSYKTTGGQYF
NA	NA	TRBV9	TRBJ1-1	TGTGCCAGCAGCGTACAGGGGTACACTGAAGCTTTCTTT	CASSVQGYTEAFF
NA	NA	TRBV5-6	TRBJ1-5	TGTGCCAGCAGCTTGGGTAGGGGGAATCAGCCCCAGCATTTT	CASSLGRGNQPQHF
NA	TRBD1	TRBV5-8	TRBJ1-5	TGTGCCAGCAGCTTGGACCAGGGGGCTTTCGGCAATCAGCCCCAGCATTTT	CASSLDQGAFGNQPQHF
NA	TRBD2	TRBV5-1	TRBJ2-1	TGCGCCAGCAGCTTGGCCAGAGCTCTAGCGGGAGGGCTGGGAGCTGAGCAGTTCTTC	CASSLARALAGGLGAEQFF
NA	TRBD2	TRBV28	TRBJ2-5	TGTGCCAGCAGTTATGGGACTAGGGAGACCCAGTACTTC	CASSYGTRETQYF
NA	NA	TRBV28	TRBJ2-5	TGTGCCAGCAGTCCCGGACAGATTAGGGCTGGCGGATCGGGCGAGACCCAGTACTTC	CASSPGQIRAGGSGETQYF
NA	TRBD2	TRBV7-8	TRBJ2-7	TGTGCCAGCAGCTCCCTCCTAGCGGCCACACGAGGGGCCTACGAGCAGTACTTC	CASSSLLAATRGAYEQYF
NA	TRBD2	TRBV14	TRBJ2-1	TGTGCCAGCAGCCATGGACTACTAGCGGGGGGGCTAAATGAGCAGTTCTTC	CASSHGLLAGGLNEQFF
NA	NA	TRBV2	TRBJ2-2	TGTGCCAGCAGTGAAGCGCAGGGTTACTACACCGGGGAGCTGTTTTTT	CASSEAQGYYTGELFF
NA	TRBD1	TRBV9	TRBJ2-5	TGTGCCAGCAGCGTAACAGGGACAGATCAAGAGACCCAGTACTTC	CASSVTGTDQETQYF
NA	TRBD2	TRBV4-1	TRBJ2-2	TGCGCCAGCAGCCTGACTAGCCGCACCGGGGAGCTGTTTTTT	CASSLTSRTGELFF
NA	NA	TRBV20-1	TRBJ1-1	TGCAGCGTGAGGGAGACTGAAGCTTTCTTT	CSVRETEAFF
once	NA	TRBV6-1	TRBJ1-4	TGTGCCAGCAGTGGGTCGGGGGTGACTAATGAAAAACTGTTTTTT	CASSGSGVTNEKLFF
NA	NA	TRBV2	TRBJ1-5	TGTGCCAGCAGTGAAGACAGCTTGGGCAATCAGCCCCAGCATTTT	CASSEDSLGNQPQHF
NA	TRBD1	TRBV2	TRBJ2-7	TGTGCCAGCAGTGTACCCGACAGGGGGCAATACGAGCAGTACTTC	CASSVPDRGQYEQYF
NA	TRBD2	TRBV7-2	TRBJ2-1	TGTGCCAGCAGCTACTCCGGGACTAGCGGGTTTACTATCTTC	CASSYSGTSGFTIF
NA	NA	TRBV6-5	TRBJ1-2	TGTGCCAGCAGTTACTCTTATAACTATGGCTACACCTTC	CASSYSYNYGYTF
NA	TRBD2	TRBV5-6	TRBJ2-5	TGTGCCAGCAGGCGGGGGGTCCGGGAGACCCAGTACTTC	CASRRGVRETQYF
NA	TRBD2	TRBV27	TRBJ2-7	TGTGCCAGCACCCCCGTAGCGGGAGAGAGTGAGCAGTACTTC	CASTPVAGESEQYF
NA	NA	TRBV5-1	TRBJ2-1	TGCGCCAGCTCCCTGGCAGGCTTAGGCTACAATGAGCAGTTCTTC	CASSLAGLGYNEQFF
NA	TRBD2	TRBV7-2	TRBJ2-1	TGTGCCAGCAGCCCGAGAGGGACTAGCGGGTACAATGAGCAGTTCTTC	CASSPRGTSGYNEQFF
NA	TRBD1	TRBV6-5	TRBJ2-7	TGTGCCAGCAGTTACGCCCGGACAGGGGGCTACGAGCAGTACTTC	CASSYARTGGYEQYF
once	TRBD1	TRBV11-2	TRBJ1-1	TGTGCGTCAGGGGGACAGGAGAACACTGAAGCTTTCTTT	CASGGQENTEAFF
NA	NA	TRBV5-1	TRBJ2-7	TGCGCCAGCAGCTTGGCGACAGGATTCAGCTACGAGCAGTACTTC	CASSLATGFSYEQYF
NA	NA	TRBV2	TRBJ2-5	TGTGCCAGCAGTGAATCAGGGGTCAGGGAGACCCAGTACTTC	CASSESGVRETQYF
NA	TRBD1	TRBV5-1	TRBJ2-7	TGCGCCAGCAGCTACAACACCGGGACAGGTCCCTACGAGCAGTACTTC	CASSYNTGTGPYEQYF
NA	NA	TRBV7-8	TRBJ2-7	TGTGCCAGCAGCTTAGCGACCACAGGTAGCGAGCAGTACTTC	CASSLATTGSEQYF
once	TRBD2	TRBV6-1	TRBJ2-7	TGTGCCAGCACTAATAGCGGGGGGTCCTACGAGCAGTACTTC	CASTNSGGSYEQYF
NA	NA	TRBV20-1	TRBJ1-6	TGCAGTGCTAGAGGGACAGCCGACTCCTACTTT	CSARGTADSYF